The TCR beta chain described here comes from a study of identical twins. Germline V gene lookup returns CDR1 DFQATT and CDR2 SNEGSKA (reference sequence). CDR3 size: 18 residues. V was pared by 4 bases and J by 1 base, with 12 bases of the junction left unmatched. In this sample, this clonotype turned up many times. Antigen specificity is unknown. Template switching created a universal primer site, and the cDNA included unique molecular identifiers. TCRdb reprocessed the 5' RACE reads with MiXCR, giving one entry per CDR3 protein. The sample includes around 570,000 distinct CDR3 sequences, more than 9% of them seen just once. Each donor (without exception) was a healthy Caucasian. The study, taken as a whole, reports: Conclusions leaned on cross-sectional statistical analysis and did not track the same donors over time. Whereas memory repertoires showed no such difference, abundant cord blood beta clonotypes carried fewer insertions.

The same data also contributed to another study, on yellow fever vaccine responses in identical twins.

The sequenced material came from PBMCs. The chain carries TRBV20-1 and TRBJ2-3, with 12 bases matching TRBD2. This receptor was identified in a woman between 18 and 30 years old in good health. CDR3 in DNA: TGCAGTGCTACTCCAACCTGGACTAGCGGGACCGGCACAGATACGCAGTATTTT. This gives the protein CSATPTWTSGTGTDTQYF.